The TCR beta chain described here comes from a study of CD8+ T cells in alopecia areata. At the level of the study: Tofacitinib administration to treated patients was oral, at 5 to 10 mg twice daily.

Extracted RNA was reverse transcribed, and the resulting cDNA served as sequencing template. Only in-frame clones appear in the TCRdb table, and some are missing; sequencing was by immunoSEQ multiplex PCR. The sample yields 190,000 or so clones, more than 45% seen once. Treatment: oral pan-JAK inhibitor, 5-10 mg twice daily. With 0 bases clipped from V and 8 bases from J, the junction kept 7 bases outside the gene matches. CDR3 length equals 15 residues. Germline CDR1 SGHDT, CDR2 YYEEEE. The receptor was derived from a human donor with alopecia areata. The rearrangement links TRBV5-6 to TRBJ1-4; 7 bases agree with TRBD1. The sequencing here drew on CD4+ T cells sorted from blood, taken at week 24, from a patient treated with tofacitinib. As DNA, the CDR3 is TGTGCCAGCAGCTTGGAAGGGGGCGCGGAAGAAAAACTGTTTTTT. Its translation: CASSLEGGAEEKLFF.